Sequencing of this T cell receptor beta chain was carried out in a study of cytomegalovirus exposure and HLA in healthy donors. About the research overall: Of 300 to 500 genotyped donors, roughly 81% grouped in the Caucasian-associated ancestry cluster. Findings of the study overall: It was confirmed in vitro that a few of the CMV-associated chains were specific for CMV antigens. A missense DCLRE1C variant was associated with V- and J-gene trimming of TCR beta chains in a later analysis, and an independent cohort replicated the association. It was likely that a cluster of highly shared sequence variants was a sequencing artifact.

Note on this clone: Its antigen is currently unknown.

Germline values: CDR1 SGHTA, CDR2 FQGNSA. The CDR3 spans 15 residues. V was shortened by 5 bases and J by 4 bases, with 18 bases between the two germline ends. It was with 60 Vbeta and 13 Jbeta primers that the PCR ran. Here immunoSEQ multiplex PCR was the method, and the copy in TCRdb shows in-frame clones only, minus some. Among hundreds of thousands of clones listed, more than 60% were seen once. The chain is built from TRBV7-2 and TRBJ2-7; possible D gene TRBD2, 6 bases. Specimen: PBMCs. The TCR originated in a woman between 55 and 75 years old in good health and CMV-seropositive. CDR3 DNA sequence: TGTGCCAGCAGCCCAAACCCGACTAGTTTTTACGAGCAGTACTTC. Translating gives CASSPNPTSFYEQYF.